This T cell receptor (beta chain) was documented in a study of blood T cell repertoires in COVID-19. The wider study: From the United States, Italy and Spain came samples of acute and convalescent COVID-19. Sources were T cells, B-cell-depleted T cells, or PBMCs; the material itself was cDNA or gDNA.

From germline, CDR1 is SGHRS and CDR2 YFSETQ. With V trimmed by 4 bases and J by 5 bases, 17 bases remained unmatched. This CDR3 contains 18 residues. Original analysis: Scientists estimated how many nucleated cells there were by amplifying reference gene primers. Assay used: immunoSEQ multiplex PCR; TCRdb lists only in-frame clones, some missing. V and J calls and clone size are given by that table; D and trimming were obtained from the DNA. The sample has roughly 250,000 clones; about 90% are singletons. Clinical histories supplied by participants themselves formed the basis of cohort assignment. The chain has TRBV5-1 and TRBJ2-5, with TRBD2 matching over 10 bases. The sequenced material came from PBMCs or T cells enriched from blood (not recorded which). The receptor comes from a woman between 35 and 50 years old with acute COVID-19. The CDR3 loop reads CASSPSGGSGRAGETQYF. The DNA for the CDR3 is TGCGCCAGCAGCCCCTCCGGGGGGAGCGGGAGGGCTGGGGAGACCCAGTACTTC.